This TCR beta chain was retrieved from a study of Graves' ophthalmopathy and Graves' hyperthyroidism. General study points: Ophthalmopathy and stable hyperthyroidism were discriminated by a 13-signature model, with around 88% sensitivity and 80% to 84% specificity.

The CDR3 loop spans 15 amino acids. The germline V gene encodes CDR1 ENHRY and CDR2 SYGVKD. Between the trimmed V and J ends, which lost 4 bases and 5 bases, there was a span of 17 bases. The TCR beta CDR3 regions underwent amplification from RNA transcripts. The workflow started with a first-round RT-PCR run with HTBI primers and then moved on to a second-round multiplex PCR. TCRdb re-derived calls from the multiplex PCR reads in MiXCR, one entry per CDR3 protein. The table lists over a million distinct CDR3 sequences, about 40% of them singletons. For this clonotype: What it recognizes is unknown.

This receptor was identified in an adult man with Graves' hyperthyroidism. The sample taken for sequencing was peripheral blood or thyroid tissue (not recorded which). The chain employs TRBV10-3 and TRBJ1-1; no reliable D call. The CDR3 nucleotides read TGTGCCATCAGTGGCCCTGGACTAGCGGGGACTGAAGCTTTCTTT. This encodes CAISGPGLAGTEAFF.